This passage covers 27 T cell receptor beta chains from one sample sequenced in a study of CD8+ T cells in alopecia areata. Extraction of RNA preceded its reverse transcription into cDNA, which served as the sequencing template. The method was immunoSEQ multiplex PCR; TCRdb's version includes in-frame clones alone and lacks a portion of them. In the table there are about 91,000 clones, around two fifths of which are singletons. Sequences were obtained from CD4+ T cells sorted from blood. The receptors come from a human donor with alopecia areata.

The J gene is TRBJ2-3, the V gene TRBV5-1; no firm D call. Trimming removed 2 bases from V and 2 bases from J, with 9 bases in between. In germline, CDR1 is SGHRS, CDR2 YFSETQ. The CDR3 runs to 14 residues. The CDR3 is CASSFLSSTDTQYF. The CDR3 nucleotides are TGCGCCAGCAGCTTTCTATCTTCCACAGATACGCAGTATTTT. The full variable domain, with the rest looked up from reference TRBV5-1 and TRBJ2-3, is KAGVTQTPRYLIKTRGQQVTLSCSPISGHRSVSWYQQTPGQGLQFLFEYFSETQRNKGNFPGRFSGRQFSNSRSEMNVSTLELGDSALYLCASSFLSSTDTQYFGPGTRLTVL.

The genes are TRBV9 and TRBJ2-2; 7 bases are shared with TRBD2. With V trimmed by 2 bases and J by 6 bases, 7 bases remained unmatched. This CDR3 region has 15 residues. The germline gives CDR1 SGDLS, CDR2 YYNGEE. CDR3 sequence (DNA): TGTGCCAGCAGCGTTCGGGGGACTACCTCCGGGGAGCTGTTTTTT. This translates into CASSVRGTTSGELFF. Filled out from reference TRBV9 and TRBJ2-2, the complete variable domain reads DSGVTQTPKHLITATGQRVTLRCSPRSGDLSVYWYQQSLDQGLQFLIQYYNGEERAKGNILERFSAQQFPDLHSELNLSSLELGDSALYFCASSVRGTTSGELFFGEGSRLTVL.

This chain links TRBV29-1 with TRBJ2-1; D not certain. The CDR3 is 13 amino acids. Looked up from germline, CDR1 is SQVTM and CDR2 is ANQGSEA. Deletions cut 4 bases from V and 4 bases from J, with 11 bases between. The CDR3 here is CSVVIVQYNEQFF. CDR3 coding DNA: TGCAGCGTTGTGATAGTACAATACAATGAGCAGTTCTTC.

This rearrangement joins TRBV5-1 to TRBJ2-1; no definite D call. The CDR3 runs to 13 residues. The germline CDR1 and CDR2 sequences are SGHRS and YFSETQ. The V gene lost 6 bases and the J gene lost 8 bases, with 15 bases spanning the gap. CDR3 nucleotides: TGCGCCAGCAAAGGAGAATCCTGGGATGAGCAGTTCTTC. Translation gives CASKGESWDEQFF.

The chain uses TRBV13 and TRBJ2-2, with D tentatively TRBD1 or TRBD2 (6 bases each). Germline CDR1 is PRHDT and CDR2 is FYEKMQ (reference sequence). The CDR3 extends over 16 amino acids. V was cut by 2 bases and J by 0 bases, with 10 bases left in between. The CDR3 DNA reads TGTGCCAGCAGCTTACTAGGGGGGCCGAACACCGGGGAGCTGTTTTTT. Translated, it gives CASSLLGGPNTGELFF. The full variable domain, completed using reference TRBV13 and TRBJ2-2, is AAGVIQSPRHLIKEKRETATLKCYPIPRHDTVYWYQQGPGQDPQFLISFYEKMQSDKGSIPDRFSAQQFSDYHSELNMSSLELGDSALYFCASSLLGGPNTGELFFGEGSRLTVL.

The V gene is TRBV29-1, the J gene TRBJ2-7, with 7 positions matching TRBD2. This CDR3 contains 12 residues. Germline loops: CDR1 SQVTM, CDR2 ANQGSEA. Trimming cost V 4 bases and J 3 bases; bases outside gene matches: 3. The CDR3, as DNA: TGCAGCGTTGTTTTAGCGGGCTACGAGCAGTACTTC. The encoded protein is CSVVLAGYEQYF.

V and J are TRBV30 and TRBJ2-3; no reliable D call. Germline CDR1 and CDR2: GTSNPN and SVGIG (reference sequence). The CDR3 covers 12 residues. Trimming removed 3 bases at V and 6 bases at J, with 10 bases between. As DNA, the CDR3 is TGTGCCTGGAGCCCCACCTGGGATACGCAGTATTTT. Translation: CAWSPTWDTQYF.

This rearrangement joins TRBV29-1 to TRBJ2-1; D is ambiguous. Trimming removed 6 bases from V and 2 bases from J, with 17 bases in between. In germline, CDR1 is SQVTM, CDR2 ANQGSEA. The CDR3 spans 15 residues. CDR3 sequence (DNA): TGCAGCGTGGCAATGCGACTCTCCACCTACAATGAGCAGTTCTTC. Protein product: CSVAMRLSTYNEQFF.

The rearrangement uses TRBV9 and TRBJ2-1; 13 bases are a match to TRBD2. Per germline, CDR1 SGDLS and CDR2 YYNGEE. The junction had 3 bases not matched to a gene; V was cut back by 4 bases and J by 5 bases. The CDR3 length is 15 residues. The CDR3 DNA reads TGTGCCAGCAGCTCCGGGACTAGCGGGAACAATGAGCAGTTCTTC. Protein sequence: CASSSGTSGNNEQFF.

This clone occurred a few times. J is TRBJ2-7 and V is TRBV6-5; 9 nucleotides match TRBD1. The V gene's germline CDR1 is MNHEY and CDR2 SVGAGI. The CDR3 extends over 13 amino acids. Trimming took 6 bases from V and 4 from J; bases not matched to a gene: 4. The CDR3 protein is CASRDRGFYEQYF. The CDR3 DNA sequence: TGTGCCAGCAGGGACAGGGGATTTTACGAGCAGTACTTC.

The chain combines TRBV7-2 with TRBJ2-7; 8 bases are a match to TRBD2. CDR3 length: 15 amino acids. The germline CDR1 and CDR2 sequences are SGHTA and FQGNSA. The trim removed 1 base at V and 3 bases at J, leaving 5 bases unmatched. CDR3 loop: CASSLERERVYEQYF. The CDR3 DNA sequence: TGTGCCAGCAGCTTAGAGCGGGAGAGGGTCTACGAGCAGTACTTC. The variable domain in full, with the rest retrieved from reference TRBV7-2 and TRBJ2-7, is GAGVSQSPSNKVTEKGKDVELRCDPISGHTALYWYRQSLGQGLEFLIYFQGNSAPDKSGLPSDRFSAERTGGSVSTLTIQRTQQEDSAVYLCASSLERERVYEQYFGPGTRLTVT.

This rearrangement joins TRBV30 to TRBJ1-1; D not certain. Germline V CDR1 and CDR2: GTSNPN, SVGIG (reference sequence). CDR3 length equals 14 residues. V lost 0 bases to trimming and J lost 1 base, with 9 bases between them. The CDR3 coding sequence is TGTGCCTGGAGTGTTGTACAGAAGAACACTGAAGCTTTCTTT. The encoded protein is CAWSVVQKNTEAFF.

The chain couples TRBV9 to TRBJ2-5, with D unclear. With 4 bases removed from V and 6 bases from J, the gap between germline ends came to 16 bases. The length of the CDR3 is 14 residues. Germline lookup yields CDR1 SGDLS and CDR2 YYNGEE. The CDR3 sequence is CASSHGGLAKTQYF. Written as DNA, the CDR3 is TGTGCCAGCAGCCACGGCGGCTTGGCGAAGACCCAGTACTTC.

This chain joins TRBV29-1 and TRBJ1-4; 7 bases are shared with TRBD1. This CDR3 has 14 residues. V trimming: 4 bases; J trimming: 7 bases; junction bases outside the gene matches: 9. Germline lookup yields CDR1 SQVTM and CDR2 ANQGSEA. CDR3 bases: TGCAGCGTTGGTGTTAACAGGGGAGGTGAAAAACTGTTTTTT. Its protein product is CSVGVNRGGEKLFF. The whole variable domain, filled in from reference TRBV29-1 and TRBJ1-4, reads SAVISQKPSRDICQRGTSLTIQCQVDSQVTMMFWYRQQPGQSLTLIATANQGSEATYESGFVIDKFPISRPNLTFSTLTVSNMSPEDSSIYLCSVGVNRGGEKLFFGSGTQLSVL.

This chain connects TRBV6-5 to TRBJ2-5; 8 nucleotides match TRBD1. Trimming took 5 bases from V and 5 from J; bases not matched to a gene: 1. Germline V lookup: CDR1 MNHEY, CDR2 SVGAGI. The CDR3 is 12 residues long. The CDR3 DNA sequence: TGTGCCAGCAGTCGACAGGGGGAGACCCAGTACTTC. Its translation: CASSRQGETQYF.

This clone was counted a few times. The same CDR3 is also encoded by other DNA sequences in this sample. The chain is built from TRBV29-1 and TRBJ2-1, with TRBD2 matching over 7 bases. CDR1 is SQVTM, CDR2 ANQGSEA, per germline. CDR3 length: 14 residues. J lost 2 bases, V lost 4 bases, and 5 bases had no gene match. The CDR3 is CSVARLAAYNEQFF. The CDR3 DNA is TGCAGCGTTGCGCGGCTAGCGGCCTACAATGAGCAGTTCTTC.

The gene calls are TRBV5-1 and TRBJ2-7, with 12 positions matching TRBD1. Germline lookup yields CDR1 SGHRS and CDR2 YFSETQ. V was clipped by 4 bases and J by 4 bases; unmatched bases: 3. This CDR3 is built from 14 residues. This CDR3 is CASSTGQGAYEQYF. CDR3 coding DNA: TGCGCCAGCAGCACGGGACAGGGGGCGTACGAGCAGTACTTC. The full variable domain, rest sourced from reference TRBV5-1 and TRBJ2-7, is KAGVTQTPRYLIKTRGQQVTLSCSPISGHRSVSWYQQTPGQGLQFLFEYFSETQRNKGNFPGRFSGRQFSNSRSEMNVSTLELGDSALYLCASSTGQGAYEQYFGPGTRLTVT.

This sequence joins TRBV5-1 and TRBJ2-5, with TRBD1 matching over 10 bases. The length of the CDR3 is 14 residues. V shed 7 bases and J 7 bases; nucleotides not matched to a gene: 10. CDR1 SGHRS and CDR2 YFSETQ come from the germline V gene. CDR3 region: CASGLGTGVGTQYF. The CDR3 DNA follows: TGCGCCAGCGGCCTTGGGACAGGGGTAGGGACCCAGTACTTC.

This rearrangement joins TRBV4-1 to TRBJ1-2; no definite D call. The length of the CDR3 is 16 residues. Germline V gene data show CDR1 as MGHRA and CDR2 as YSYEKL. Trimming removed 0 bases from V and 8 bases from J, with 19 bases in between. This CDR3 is CASSQDRAGGWGGYTF. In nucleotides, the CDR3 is TGCGCCAGCAGCCAAGATCGCGCAGGAGGATGGGGAGGCTACACCTTC.

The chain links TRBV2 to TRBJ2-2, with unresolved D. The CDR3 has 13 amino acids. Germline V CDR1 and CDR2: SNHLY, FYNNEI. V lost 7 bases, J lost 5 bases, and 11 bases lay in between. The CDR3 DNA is TGTGCCAGCACTCAAACAGAGACCGGGGAGCTGTTTTTT. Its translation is CASTQTETGELFF.

CDR3 residues: CASSLSSRDRRATNEKLFF. CDR3 nucleotides: TGTGCCAGCAGCTTAAGCTCCCGGGACCGTCGTGCAACTAATGAAAAACTGTTTTTT. The gene calls are TRBV7-9 and TRBJ1-4, with a weak D call TRBD1 (5 bases). Germline lookup yields CDR1 SEHNR and CDR2 FQNEAQ (reference sequence). V was shortened by 2 bases and J by 0 bases, with 19 bases between the two germline ends. The CDR3 spans 19 residues. Variable domain in full (rest from reference TRBV7-9 and TRBJ1-4): DTGVSQNPRHKITKRGQNVTFRCDPISEHNRLYWYRQTLGQGPEFLTYFQNEAQLEKSRLLSDRFSAERPKGSFSTLEIQRTEQGDSAMYLCASSLSSRDRRATNEKLFFGSGTQLSVL.

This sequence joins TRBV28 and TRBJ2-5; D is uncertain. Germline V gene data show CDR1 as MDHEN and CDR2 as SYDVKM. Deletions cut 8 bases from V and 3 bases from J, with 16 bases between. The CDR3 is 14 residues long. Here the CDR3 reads CASFPQTFEETQYF. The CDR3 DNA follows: TGTGCCAGCTTCCCCCAGACATTTGAAGAGACCCAGTACTTC.

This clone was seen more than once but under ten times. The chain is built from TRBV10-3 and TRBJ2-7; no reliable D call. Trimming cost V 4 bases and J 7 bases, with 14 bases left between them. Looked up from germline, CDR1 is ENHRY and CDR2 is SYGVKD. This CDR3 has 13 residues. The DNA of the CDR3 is TGTGCCATCAGTGCCCAGATTCTACAAGAGCAGTACTTC. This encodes CAISAQILQEQYF.

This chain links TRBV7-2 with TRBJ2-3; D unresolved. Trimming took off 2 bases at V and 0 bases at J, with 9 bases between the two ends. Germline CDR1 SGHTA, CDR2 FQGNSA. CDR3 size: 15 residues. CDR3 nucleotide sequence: TGTGCCAGCAGCTTATTTGGTACTAGCACAGATACGCAGTATTTT. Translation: CASSLFGTSTDTQYF.

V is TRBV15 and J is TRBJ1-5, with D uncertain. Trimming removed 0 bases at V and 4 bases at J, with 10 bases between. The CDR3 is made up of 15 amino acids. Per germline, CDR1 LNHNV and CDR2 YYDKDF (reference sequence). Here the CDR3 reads CATSREQRGNQPQHF. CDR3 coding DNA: TGTGCCACCAGCAGAGAACAGCGGGGTAATCAGCCCCAGCATTTT.

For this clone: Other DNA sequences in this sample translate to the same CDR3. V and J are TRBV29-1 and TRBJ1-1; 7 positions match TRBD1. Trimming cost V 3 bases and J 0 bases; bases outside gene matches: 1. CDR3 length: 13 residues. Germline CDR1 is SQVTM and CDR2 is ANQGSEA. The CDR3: CSVERGLNTEAFF. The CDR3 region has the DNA TGCAGCGTTGAGAGGGGGCTGAACACTGAAGCTTTCTTT.

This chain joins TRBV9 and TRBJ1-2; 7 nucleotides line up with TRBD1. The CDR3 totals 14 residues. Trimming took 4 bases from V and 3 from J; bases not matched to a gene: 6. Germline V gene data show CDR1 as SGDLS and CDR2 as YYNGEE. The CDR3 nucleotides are TGTGCCAGCAGCCCCCGACAGGGTCACTATGGCTACACCTTC. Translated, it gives CASSPRQGHYGYTF.